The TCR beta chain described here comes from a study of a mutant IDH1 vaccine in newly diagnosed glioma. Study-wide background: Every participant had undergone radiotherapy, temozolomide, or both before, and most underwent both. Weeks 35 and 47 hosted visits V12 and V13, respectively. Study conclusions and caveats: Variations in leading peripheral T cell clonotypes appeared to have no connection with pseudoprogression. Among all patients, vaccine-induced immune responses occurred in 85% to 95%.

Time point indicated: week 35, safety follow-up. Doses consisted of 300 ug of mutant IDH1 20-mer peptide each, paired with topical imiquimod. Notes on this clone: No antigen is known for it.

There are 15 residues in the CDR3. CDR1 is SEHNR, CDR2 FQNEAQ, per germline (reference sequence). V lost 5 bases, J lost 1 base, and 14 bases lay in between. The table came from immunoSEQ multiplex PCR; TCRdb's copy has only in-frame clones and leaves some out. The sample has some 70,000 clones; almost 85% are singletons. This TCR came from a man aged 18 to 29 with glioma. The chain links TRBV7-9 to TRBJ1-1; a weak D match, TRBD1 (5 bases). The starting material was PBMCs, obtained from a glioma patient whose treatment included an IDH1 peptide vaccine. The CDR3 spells CASSPSLGQNTEAFF. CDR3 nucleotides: TGTGCCAGCAGCCCCAGCCTCGGACAGAACACTGAAGCTTTCTTT.